The 3 T cell receptor beta chains in this list originate from one sample, sequenced in a study of T cells of healthy individuals (dated by TCRdb to 2017 to 2018). Libraries were constructed by 5' RACE. Sequencing was performed on an Illumina MiSeq. TCRdb's own reprocessing of the public reads used fastp at Q25 and MiXCR and kept productive beta chains. Rows with one shared CDR3 protein collapse into an entry with the most common genes and DNA. The sample table records about 41,000 distinct CDR3 sequences; 4.5% of these occur just once. The ten top clones hold about 8.9% of the sample. Receptors originate from a human donor in good health.

This clonotype has a count of ten or more. The chain joins TRBV23-1 to TRBJ2-3, with 7 bases that match TRBD1. TRBV23-1 qualifies as an ORF whose function is uncertain. With V trimmed by 3 bases and J by 2 bases, 14 bases remained unmatched. This CDR3 has 18 residues. The CDR3 sequence: CASSHNSPGGRDTDTQYF. The CDR3 DNA reads TGCGCCAGCAGTCATAATAGTCCAGGGGGTAGGGACACAGATACGCAGTATTTT.

In this sample, this clonotype turned up many times. This chain links TRBV24-1 with TRBJ1-2; a possible D gene is TRBD1 (5 bases). V shed 3 bases and J shed 2 bases, with 9 bases lying between them. Germline V gene sequence: CDR1 KGHDR, CDR2 SFDVKD. The CDR3 sequence is 14 residues long. The CDR3 is CATSDTRGNYGYTF. CDR3 nucleotides: TGTGCCACCAGTGATACGCGGGGGAACTATGGCTACACCTTC.

The sample holds many counts of this clonotype. V usage is TRBV14 and J usage is TRBJ1-2; D gene uncertain. There are 15 residues in the CDR3. Germline lookup yields CDR1 SGHDN and CDR2 FVKESK. Trimming stripped 0 bases from V and 6 bases from J, with 14 bases between. CDR3: CASSQERQWGNGYTF. The CDR3 bases are TGTGCCAGCAGCCAAGAACGGCAGTGGGGTAATGGCTACACCTTC. The whole variable domain, filled in from reference TRBV14 and TRBJ1-2, reads EAGVTQFPSHSVIEKGQTVTLRCDPISGHDNLYWYRRVMGKEIKFLLHFVKESKQDESGMPNNRFLAERTGGTYSTLKVQPAELEDSGVYFCASSQERQWGNGYTFGSGTRLTVV.